This T cell receptor (beta chain) was obtained from a study of vaccination and CD4 T cells after COVID-19. The overall study: In culture, cells were exposed to overlapping spike peptides from SARS-CoV-2, HCoV-NL63, HCoV-OC43 and HCoV-229E. Controls used CEFX viral epitopes (positive), HIV-1 Nef peptides (negative), or no peptide.

Notes on this clonotype: Its antigen is unidentified.

Treatment given: roughly 10-day PBMC culture with coronavirus spike peptide pools or control peptides (ViraFEST assay). With peptide pools, ViraFEST first expanded antigen-specific T cells and afterwards sequenced their TCRs. With the Oncomine TCR Beta short-read assay, DNA from cultured CD4+ T cells was sequenced. Using its own MiXCR run on the PCR reads, TCRdb lists one record per CDR3 protein. The data show about 8,000 distinct CDR3 sequences, with roughly half seen just once and about 20% held by the top ten. V was shortened by 6 bases and J by 3 bases, with 9 bases between the two germline ends. Germline assignment: CDR1 MNHNS and CDR2 SASEGT. The length of the CDR3 is 13 residues.

The chain joins TRBV6-1 to TRBJ1-5, with D unresolved. The sequence was collected from a human donor who had recovered from COVID-19. The sample was CD4+ T cells from blood, cultured in vitro. Here the CDR3 DNA reads TGTGCCAGCAGCAGAGGCCTCAATCAGCCCCAGCATTTT. It encodes CASSRGLNQPQHF.